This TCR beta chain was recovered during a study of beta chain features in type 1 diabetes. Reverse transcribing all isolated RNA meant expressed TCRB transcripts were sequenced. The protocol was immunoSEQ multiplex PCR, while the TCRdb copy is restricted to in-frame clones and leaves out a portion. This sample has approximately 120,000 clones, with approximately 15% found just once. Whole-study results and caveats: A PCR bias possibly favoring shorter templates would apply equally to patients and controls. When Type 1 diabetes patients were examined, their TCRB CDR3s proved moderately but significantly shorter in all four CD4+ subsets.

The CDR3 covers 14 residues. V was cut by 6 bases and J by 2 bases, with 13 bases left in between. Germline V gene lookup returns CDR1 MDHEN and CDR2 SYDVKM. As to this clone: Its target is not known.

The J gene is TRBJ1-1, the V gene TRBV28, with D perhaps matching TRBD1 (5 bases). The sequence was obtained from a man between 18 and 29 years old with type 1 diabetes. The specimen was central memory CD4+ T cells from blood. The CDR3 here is CASSLPGRNTEAFF. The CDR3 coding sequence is TGTGCCAGCAGCCTACCAGGGAGAAACACTGAAGCTTTCTTT.